This T cell receptor (beta chain) originates from a study of PD-1 blockade in classical Hodgkin lymphoma. Study-wide findings and caveats: The causes of the repertoire differences, possibly disease activity or prior therapy, remain undefined.

Notes on this clone: The antigen is unknown.

Measured with immunoSEQ multiplex PCR; TCRdb has only the in-frame clones, and not every one. Of more than 15,000 clones listed, 65% to 85% are singletons. Time point: cycle 4 day 1 (C4D1), after less than 7 weeks of nivolumab. Patients all relapsed after autologous stem cell transplantation, and there was variation in brentuximab vedotin exposure. The CD4+ T cells used were purified from thawed PBMCs through magnetic negative selection. The CDR3 has 14 amino acids. Germline loops: CDR1 MDHEN, CDR2 SYDVKM. Trimming removed 6 bases from V and 7 bases from J; junction bases left unmatched: 11. This material consisted of CD4+ T cells from blood, taken before the fourth cycle of nivolumab. The sequence was obtained from a human donor with classical Hodgkin lymphoma. The genes are TRBV28 and TRBJ1-1; 7 bases are shared with TRBD1. DNA of the CDR3: TGTGCCAGCAGAAAACGCGCCGGGACAGTTGAAGCTTTCTTT. Translating it yields CASRKRAGTVEAFF. The complete variable domain, with remaining parts taken from reference TRBV28 and TRBJ1-1, reads DVKVTQSSRYLVKRTGEKVFLECVQDMDHENMFWYRQDPGLGLRLIYFSYDVKMKEKGDIPEGYSVSREKKERFSLILESASTNQTSMYLCASRKRAGTVEAFFGQGTRLTVV.